This T cell receptor (beta chain) was sequenced in a study of neoadjuvant anti-PD-1 for oral cavity cancer. Assay used: immunoSEQ multiplex PCR; TCRdb lists only in-frame clones, some missing. The table includes more than 13,000 clones, 65% to 75% detected once. V dropped 0 bases and J dropped 7 bases, with 16 bases sitting between them. CDR3 length: 16 amino acids. CDR1 is ENHRY, CDR2 SYGVKD, per germline. Time point here: after neoadjuvant nivolumab, at surgical resection. The receptor was isolated from a person aged 35 to 85 with oral cavity squamous cell carcinoma. V gene TRBV10-3 combines with J gene TRBJ2-1, with D maybe TRBD2 (6 bases). Sample: PBMCs, taken after nivolumab (anti-PD-1) treatment. The CDR3 reads CAISESSGGMSNEQFF. As DNA, the CDR3 is TGTGCCATCAGTGAGTCGAGCGGCGGGATGTCTAATGAGCAGTTCTTC.